The clone carrying this T cell receptor beta chain showed up many times. Its specificity is unknown. The record originates from a study of T-cell reconstitution after alpha-beta-depleted transplantation in children. General study points: The main origin of T-cell counts and diversity one year after transplant was newly produced T cells. Some patients' high day-60 TCRbeta diversity was traced to surviving recipient T cells and thymic progenitors.

The library targeted TCRbeta and was prepared with unique molecular identifiers. TCRdb re-analysed the PCR reads in MiXCR, keeping a single row per CDR3 protein. Of over 120,000 distinct CDR3 sequences in the sample, around 8.5% were seen once. This specimen was PBMCs, mostly from graft donor cells, taken 180 days after TCRalphabeta/CD19-depleted stem cell transplant. This clonotype was sampled from a female patient between 2 and 15 years old who had a stem cell transplant for congenital amegakaryocytic thrombocytopenia, so the T cells may come from the graft donor.

The CDR3 region is CASNNQTTSGETQYF. The CDR3 coding sequence is TGTGCCAGTAACAACCAAACGACGTCTGGGGAGACCCAGTACTTC. The chain carries TRBV19 and TRBJ2-5, with D hard to call. In germline, CDR1 is LNHDA, CDR2 SQIVND (reference sequence). The CDR3 extends over 15 amino acids. The V end lost 7 bases, the J end lost 5 bases, and 20 bases lay between the germline ends.